These 29 T cell receptor beta chains originate from one sample sequenced in a study of Ad26.COV2.S vaccination and SARS-CoV-2 variants. TCRdb's table, derived via immunoSEQ multiplex PCR, lists solely in-frame clones and lacks some. The sample holds about 280,000 clones; roughly 86% are singletons and the top ten take less than 3.5%. Described treatment: 15 to 20 received Ad26.COV2.S at low or high dose, single or two shots; several received placebo; per-sample allocation not given. Sampling was done on day 63 after the first vaccine or placebo injection. Sequencing was performed on peripheral blood, taken in a trial of Ad26.COV2.S vaccine versus placebo. The receptors come from a person between 18 and 59 years old who received the Ad26.COV2.S COVID-19 vaccine or a placebo.

This rearrangement joins TRBV5-1 to TRBJ2-7; no reliable D call. Trimming cost V 1 base and J 3 bases, with 8 bases left between them. Germline CDR1 reads SGHRS; CDR2 reads YFSETQ. This CDR3 contains 13 residues. The CDR3 is CASSLTALYEQYF. In DNA, the CDR3 is TGCGCCAGCAGCTTGACAGCTCTCTACGAGCAGTACTTC.

The chain has TRBV20-1 and TRBJ2-5; no firm D call. The CDR3 is made up of 12 amino acids. The V gene lost 3 bases and the J gene lost 5 bases, with 10 bases spanning the gap. Germline-derived CDR1 and CDR2 are DFQATT and SNEGSKA (reference sequence). The CDR3, as DNA: TGCAGTGCTAGTGTTTTGGGGGAGACCCAGTACTTC. This encodes CSASVLGETQYF.

V usage is TRBV10-2 and J usage is TRBJ1-4; D is uncertain. The CDR3 sequence is 14 residues long. Per the germline V gene, CDR1 is WSHSY and CDR2 is SAAADI. The ends were cut back, 10 bases at V and 0 bases at J, with 12 bases in the middle. CDR3 region: CATSRETTNEKLFF. As DNA, the CDR3 is TGCGCCACCTCAAGGGAGACAACTAATGAAAAACTGTTTTTT.

This clone was seen only a few times. The chain joins TRBV7-2 to TRBJ1-2; 10 positions match TRBD1. V was pared by 5 bases and J by 4 bases, with 7 bases of the junction left unmatched. CDR3 length: 15 amino acids. Germline values: CDR1 SGHTA, CDR2 FQGNSA. The CDR3 reads CASSQDRGLSYGYTF. The CDR3 DNA sequence: TGTGCCAGCAGCCAAGACAGGGGGCTAAGCTATGGCTACACCTTC.

This chain uses TRBV5-1 with TRBJ2-5; D could derive from TRBD1 or TRBD2 (7 bases each). V shed 0 bases and J shed 6 bases, with 18 bases lying between them. The CDR3 is made up of 16 amino acids. Germline V gene sequence: CDR1 SGHRS, CDR2 YFSETQ. CDR3 sequence: CASSLEGGTAGQTQYF. The CDR3 DNA follows: TGCGCCAGCAGCTTGGAGGGGGGGACAGCAGGCCAGACCCAGTACTTC. Full variable domain (remainder filled in from reference TRBV5-1 and TRBJ2-5): KAGVTQTPRYLIKTRGQQVTLSCSPISGHRSVSWYQQTPGQGLQFLFEYFSETQRNKGNFPGRFSGRQFSNSRSEMNVSTLELGDSALYLCASSLEGGTAGQTQYFGPGTRLLVL.

The chain combines TRBV25-1 with TRBJ2-6; unclear D gene. With 2 bases removed from V and 0 bases from J, the gap between germline ends came to 11 bases. The CDR3 sequence is 17 residues long. Germline V gene lookup returns CDR1 MGHDK and CDR2 SYGVNS. DNA of the CDR3: TGTGCCAGCAGTGAAGACCGCGTGGGCTCTGGGGCCAACGTCCTGACTTTC. As protein: CASSEDRVGSGANVLTF.

This chain connects TRBV11-3 to TRBJ2-7; D may match TRBD1 or TRBD2 (7 bases each). In germline, CDR1 is SGHNT, CDR2 YENEEA. V lost 3 bases to trimming and J lost 0 bases, with 12 bases between them. The CDR3 contains 15 residues. The CDR3: CASSLGGGSSYEQYF. The CDR3 DNA reads TGTGCCAGCAGCTTGGGAGGGGGCTCCTCCTACGAGCAGTACTTC.

V and J are TRBV20-1 and TRBJ1-1; no definite D call. Trimming cost V 3 bases and J 0 bases, with 17 bases left between them. CDR1 and CDR2 (germline): DFQATT, SNEGSKA (reference sequence). There are 16 residues in the CDR3. CDR3 region: CSASRQVIFMNTEAFF. CDR3 DNA sequence: TGCAGTGCTAGTAGGCAGGTTATCTTCATGAACACTGAAGCTTTCTTT.

The chain recombines TRBV6-1 with TRBJ1-4; no definite D call. The CDR3 covers 15 residues. Deletions cut 1 base from V and 3 bases from J, with 9 bases between. Looked up from germline, CDR1 is MNHNS and CDR2 is SASEGT. CDR3 sequence reads: CASSEGVAANEKLFF. CDR3 sequence (DNA): TGTGCCAGCAGTGAAGGAGTTGCCGCTAATGAAAAACTGTTTTTT.

The gene calls are TRBV6-5 and TRBJ2-7; tentative D call: TRBD1 (5 bases). Germline V CDR1 and CDR2: MNHEY, SVGAGI. V lost 0 bases to trimming and J lost 6 bases, with 6 bases between them. The CDR3 runs 12 residues. In DNA, the CDR3 is TGTGCCAGCAGTTACTCAGGGGTCGAGCAGTACTTC. Residues: CASSYSGVEQYF.

V and J are TRBV30 and TRBJ1-5; the D gene is possibly TRBD1 (5 bases). With 0 bases removed from V and 5 bases from J, the gap between germline ends came to 14 bases. CDR1 is GTSNPN and CDR2 is SVGIG in the germline V gene (reference sequence). The CDR3 runs to 15 residues. CDR3 sequence: CAWSVGAGTYQPQHF. The CDR3 DNA sequence: TGTGCCTGGAGTGTCGGGGCAGGAACCTATCAGCCCCAGCATTTT.

The rearrangement links TRBV18 to TRBJ1-1; D unclear. Between the trimmed V and J ends, which lost 3 bases and 4 bases, there was a span of 6 bases. The CDR3 loop spans 12 amino acids. Germline loops: CDR1 KGHSH, CDR2 LQKENI. CDR3 sequence reads: CASSPDFTEAFF. The CDR3 DNA sequence: TGTGCCAGCTCACCGGATTTCACTGAAGCTTTCTTT. The variable domain in full, with the rest retrieved from reference TRBV18 and TRBJ1-1, is NAGVMQNPRHLVRRRGQEARLRCSPMKGHSHVYWYRQLPEEGLKFMVYLQKENIIDESGMPKERFSAEFPKEGPSILRIQQVVRGDSAAYFCASSPDFTEAFFGQGTRLTVV.

The V and J genes are TRBV5-1 and TRBJ1-1; D may be TRBD1 (6 bases). The CDR3 loop spans 14 amino acids. Trimming took off 1 base at V and 2 bases at J, with 9 bases between the two ends. Germline V gives CDR1 SGHRS, CDR2 YFSETQ. The CDR3 loop is CASSLLTGNTEAFF. The CDR3 coding sequence is TGCGCCAGCAGCTTGCTGACAGGCAACACTGAAGCTTTCTTT.

The rearrangement links TRBV19 to TRBJ2-5; D is perhaps TRBD1 (5 bases). Trimming pared 4 bases from V and 5 bases from J, leaving 14 bases between. Germline values: CDR1 LNHDA, CDR2 SQIVND (reference sequence). The CDR3 has 14 amino acids. This CDR3 is CASSKRGIGETQYF. In nucleotides, the CDR3 is TGTGCCAGTAGTAAAAGGGGTATCGGGGAGACCCAGTACTTC. The full variable domain, rest sourced from reference TRBV19 and TRBJ2-5, is DGGITQSPKYLFRKEGQNVTLSCEQNLNHDAMYWYRQDPGQGLRLIYYSQIVNDFQKGDIAEGYSVSREKKESFPLTVTSAQKNPTAFYLCASSKRGIGETQYFGPGTRLLVL.

This clone was picked up one time. The chain links TRBV7-8 to TRBJ2-3; TRBD1 is a possible D gene (5 bases). The CDR3 contains 13 residues. V lost 5 bases to trimming and J lost 3 bases, with 9 bases between them. The germline CDR1 and CDR2 sequences are SGHVS and FQNEAQ. The DNA for the CDR3 is TGTGCCAGCAGCACCGCAGGGACAGATACGCAGTATTTT. It encodes CASSTAGTDTQYF. Based on the CDR3 plus reference TRBV7-8 and TRBJ2-3, the full variable domain is GAGVSQSPRYKVAKRGQDVALRCDPISGHVSLFWYQQALGQGPEFLTYFQNEAQLDKSGLPSDRFFAERPEGSVSTLKIQRTQQEDSAVYLCASSTAGTDTQYFGPGTRLTVL.

The chain employs TRBV29-1 and TRBJ1-1; no clear D gene. Looked up from germline, CDR1 is SQVTM and CDR2 is ANQGSEA. Between the trimmed V and J ends, which lost 3 bases and 4 bases, there was a span of 9 bases. This CDR3 is built from 12 residues. CDR3 nucleotide sequence: TGCAGCGTTGAGAGGTCGGGCACTGAAGCTTTCTTT. The encoded protein is CSVERSGTEAFF. The entire variable domain, with the rest obtained from reference TRBV29-1 and TRBJ1-1, is as follows: SAVISQKPSRDICQRGTSLTIQCQVDSQVTMMFWYRQQPGQSLTLIATANQGSEATYESGFVIDKFPISRPNLTFSTLTVSNMSPEDSSIYLCSVERSGTEAFFGQGTRLTVV.

The chain combines TRBV18 with TRBJ2-1; TRBD2 aligns across 14 bases. Trimming took 3 bases from V and 3 from J; bases not matched to a gene: 7. CDR3 length equals 18 residues. In germline, CDR1 is KGHSH, CDR2 LQKENI. DNA for the CDR3: TGTGCCAGCTCACCTCCTGGACTAGCGGGGGGCCGCTACAATGAGCAGTTCTTC. Amino acids: CASSPPGLAGGRYNEQFF.

The chain uses TRBV21-1 and TRBJ1-1. TRBV21-1 is tagged as a pseudogene. This CDR3 has 14 amino acids. This chain's CDR3 is CASSKDGGNTEAFF. In nucleotides, the CDR3 is TGTGCCAGCAGCAAAGATGGGGGGAACACTGAAGCTTTCTTT.

The chain combines TRBV3-1 (or the pseudogene TRBV3-2) with TRBJ2-7; maybe TRBD1 (5 bases). V was cut by 0 bases and J by 5 bases, with 11 bases left in between. CDR3 length: 14 residues. Per the germline V gene, CDR1 is LGHDT and CDR2 is YNNKEL (reference sequence). In nucleotides, the CDR3 is TGTGCCAGCAGCCAAGACCAGGGTCCGAACGAGCAGTACTTC. This gives the protein CASSQDQGPNEQYF.

The chain has TRBV24-1 and TRBJ1-2; D is unclear. CDR3 length: 16 residues. Germline V lookup: CDR1 KGHDR, CDR2 SFDVKD. Trimming stripped 2 bases from V and 4 bases from J, with 16 bases between. The CDR3 sequence: CATSDSTAIPLYGYTF. The CDR3 region has the DNA TGTGCCACCAGTGATTCTACAGCGATTCCTCTCTATGGCTACACCTTC.

This clone was seen a single time. The CDR3 DNA reads as TGTGCCAGCAGTGAACTCCTAGCTCCCTACGAGCAGTACTTC. Translating gives CASSELLAPYEQYF. The chain is built from TRBV2 and TRBJ2-7; tentative D call: TRBD2 (5 bases). CDR1 and CDR2 from the germline V gene are SNHLY and FYNNEI. The CDR3 is made up of 14 amino acids. Trimming took off 2 bases at V and 2 bases at J, with 10 bases between the two ends.

The chain links TRBV9 to TRBJ1-1; D may be TRBD1 (5 bases). Germline assignment: CDR1 SGDLS and CDR2 YYNGEE. This CDR3 contains 16 residues. V was shortened by 2 bases and J by 1 base, with 15 bases between the two germline ends. Here the CDR3 reads CASSVSPGRANTEAFF. As DNA, the CDR3 is TGTGCCAGCAGCGTTTCCCCGGGACGGGCGAACACTGAAGCTTTCTTT.

J is TRBJ1-4 and V is TRBV5-1; TRBD1 aligns across 8 bases. Germline V gene lookup returns CDR1 SGHRS and CDR2 YFSETQ. V dropped 4 bases and J dropped 3; count of bases not matched to a gene: 5. The CDR3 loop spans 15 amino acids. CDR3 in amino acids: CASSLDRGSNEKLFF. In nucleotides, the CDR3 is TGCGCCAGCAGCCTTGACAGGGGATCTAATGAAAAACTGTTTTTT.

The chain employs TRBV6-2 or TRBV6-3 and TRBJ2-3; 11 bases map to TRBD2. Germline V gene sequence: CDR1 MNHEY, CDR2 SVGEGT. The V gene end was trimmed by 5 bases and the J gene end by 4 bases; junction bases not matched to a gene: 8. This CDR3 region has 16 residues. The CDR3 protein is CASSNLLAGVADTQYF. DNA of the CDR3: TGTGCCAGCAGTAACCTACTAGCGGGGGTTGCAGATACGCAGTATTTT.

V gene TRBV6-1 combines with J gene TRBJ1-2; unclear D gene. The germline V gene encodes CDR1 MNHNS and CDR2 SASEGT. The CDR3 is 15 residues long. V lost 0 bases and J 2 bases, leaving 10 bases between the germline ends. DNA of the CDR3: TGTGCCAGCAGTGAAGCGCATGCGACCAACTATGGCTACACCTTC. Amino acids: CASSEAHATNYGYTF.

This sequence joins TRBV2 and TRBJ1-5; possible D gene TRBD1, 6 bases. The CDR3 sequence is 14 residues long. CDR1 is SNHLY, CDR2 FYNNEI, per germline. Trimming took off 7 bases at V and 5 bases at J, with 15 bases between the two ends. In nucleotides, the CDR3 is TGTGCCAGCACCATGGACAGTTCTTATCAGCCCCAGCATTTT. It specifies CASTMDSSYQPQHF.

Written as DNA, the CDR3 is TGTGCCAGCAGCACAGGGATGAGTTCACCCCTCCACTTT. Residues: CASSTGMSSPLHF. The chain recombines TRBV7-8 with TRBJ1-6; TRBD1 might be the D (6 bases). CDR1 and CDR2 (germline): SGHVS, FQNEAQ. Trimming stripped 5 bases from V and 9 bases from J, with 11 bases between. This CDR3 comprises 13 residues.

The rearrangement links TRBV4-1 to TRBJ2-3; 8 nucleotides line up with TRBD2. With 0 bases clipped from V and 8 bases from J, the junction kept 13 bases outside the gene matches. Germline values: CDR1 MGHRA, CDR2 YSYEKL. The CDR3 loop spans 17 amino acids. The CDR3: CASSQDHGGAVSVTQYF. CDR3 nucleotide sequence: TGCGCCAGCAGCCAAGATCACGGGGGGGCGGTATCCGTTACGCAGTATTTT.

The gene calls are TRBV10-3 and TRBJ2-7; D may be TRBD2 (7 bases). The V and J ends lost 3 bases and 3 bases respectively, with 12 bases between them. Looked up from germline, CDR1 is ENHRY and CDR2 is SYGVKD. This CDR3 spans 14 amino acids. The CDR3 loop is CAISDSGGIYEQYF. In DNA, the CDR3 is TGTGCCATCAGTGACTCGGGGGGCATCTACGAGCAGTACTTC.